Below, 23 T cell receptor beta chains from the same sample are listed, as sequenced in a study of blood T cell repertoires in COVID-19. Sequencing was performed with immunoSEQ multiplex PCR; in TCRdb, only in-frame clones are kept and a portion is missing. The sample lists 70,000 or so clones; approximately 78% were seen once. Material for sequencing was peripheral blood. Every receptor here comes from a human donor in a cohort sampled during active COVID-19.

The chain has TRBV9 and TRBJ2-1; TRBD1 matches at 7 bases. This CDR3 is 16 amino acids long. V shed 4 bases and J 4 bases; nucleotides not matched to a gene: 11. Germline V gene lookup returns CDR1 SGDLS and CDR2 YYNGEE. The CDR3 sequence: CASSPMGDSRYNEQFF. The DNA for the CDR3 is TGTGCCAGCAGCCCAATGGGGGACAGCCGTTACAATGAGCAGTTCTTC. Together with reference TRBV9 and TRBJ2-1, the CDR3 gives the full variable domain: DSGVTQTPKHLITATGQRVTLRCSPRSGDLSVYWYQQSLDQGLQFLIQYYNGEERAKGNILERFSAQQFPDLHSELNLSSLELGDSALYFCASSPMGDSRYNEQFFGPGTRLTVL.

The chain links TRBV2 to TRBJ2-7; D is uncertain. This CDR3 has 16 residues. V lost 3 bases, J lost 0 bases, and 15 bases lay in between. Germline-derived CDR1 and CDR2 are SNHLY and FYNNEI. The CDR3 here is CASSDADSPFSYEQYF. The CDR3, as DNA: TGTGCCAGCAGTGATGCTGACTCGCCCTTCTCCTACGAGCAGTACTTC.

The CDR3 sequence is CASSLGHLTGELFF. In nucleotides, the CDR3 is TGTGCCAGCAGCTTGGGACACCTCACCGGGGAGCTGTTTTTT. V and J are TRBV6-5 and TRBJ2-2; D is perhaps TRBD1 (6 bases). Trimming cost V 6 bases and J 4 bases, with 12 bases left between them. In germline, CDR1 is MNHEY, CDR2 SVGAGI. The CDR3 runs 14 residues.

This chain joins TRBV7-2 and TRBJ2-4; the D gene is possibly TRBD2 (6 bases). The germline V and J ends were trimmed by 5 bases and 6 bases, with 17 bases remaining between them. Germline CDR1 is SGHTA and CDR2 is FQGNSA. The CDR3 covers 15 residues. CDR3: CASSLAAGFRNIQYF. CDR3 DNA: TGTGCCAGCAGCCTGGCAGCGGGTTTCAGAAACATTCAGTACTTC.

The J gene is TRBJ2-7, the V gene TRBV14, with 9 bases that match TRBD1. Germline V CDR1 and CDR2: SGHDN, FVKESK. With 1 base clipped from V and 4 bases from J, the junction kept 8 bases outside the gene matches. The CDR3 length is 16 residues. CDR3 protein: CASSQALGTGRYEQYF. Written as DNA, the CDR3 is TGTGCCAGCAGCCAAGCCCTCGGGACAGGGCGGTACGAGCAGTACTTC.

The rearrangement joins TRBV6-1 to TRBJ1-2, with 8 bases lining up with TRBD1. The ends lost 3 bases at V and 4 bases at J; junction bases unmatched: 10. The CDR3 extends over 16 amino acids. Per germline, CDR1 MNHNS and CDR2 SASEGT. The CDR3 sequence: CASSDGPQGEVYGYTF. The CDR3 DNA is TGTGCCAGCAGTGACGGACCACAGGGGGAAGTCTATGGCTACACCTTC.

V usage is TRBV5-1 and J usage is TRBJ2-7; 8 bases align to TRBD1. CDR1 and CDR2 from the germline V gene are SGHRS and YFSETQ. The CDR3 covers 15 residues. Trimming took 4 bases from V and 0 from J; bases not matched to a gene: 6. The CDR3 sequence is CASSTGTGYSYEQYF. Written as DNA, the CDR3 is TGCGCCAGCAGCACAGGGACAGGATACTCCTACGAGCAGTACTTC.

The J gene is TRBJ1-2, the V gene TRBV6-6; 7 bases are shared with TRBD1. This CDR3 region has 15 residues. Germline assignment: CDR1 MNHNY and CDR2 SVGAGI (reference sequence). V was pared by 0 bases and J by 2 bases, with 3 bases of the junction left unmatched. CDR3 loop: CASSYSLGQNYGYTF. CDR3 in DNA: TGTGCCAGCAGTTACTCGCTGGGACAGAACTATGGCTACACCTTC.

The chain has TRBV28 and TRBJ2-1; 7 bases map to TRBD2. V was clipped by 2 bases and J by 4 bases; unmatched bases: 5. This CDR3 spans 15 amino acids. Germline CDR1 MDHEN, CDR2 SYDVKM. CDR3 bases: TGTGCCAGCAGTTTAGCGGGGGAAGGGTACAATGAGCAGTTCTTC. As protein: CASSLAGEGYNEQFF.

This clone was seen a handful of times. The chain combines TRBV10-1 with TRBJ2-3, with a possible D match to TRBD2 (6 bases). V was trimmed by 3 bases and J by 1 base, leaving 14 bases between them. CDR3 length equals 16 residues. Germline CDR1 and CDR2: WNHNN and SYGVQD (reference sequence). The CDR3 sequence: CASSDFFSGGTDTQYF. CDR3 in DNA: TGCGCCAGCAGTGATTTCTTTTCGGGAGGCACAGATACGCAGTATTTT.

V usage is TRBV9 and J usage is TRBJ2-7; the D is unclear. The V and J ends lost 1 base and 0 bases respectively, with 8 bases between them. Germline CDR1 reads SGDLS; CDR2 reads YYNGEE. CDR3 length: 14 amino acids. The CDR3 loop reads CASSVKAFSYEQYF. CDR3 DNA sequence: TGTGCCAGCAGCGTAAAAGCGTTCTCCTACGAGCAGTACTTC.

This chain connects TRBV5-1 to TRBJ1-1, with D possibly being TRBD1 (6 bases). From germline, CDR1 is SGHRS and CDR2 YFSETQ. V lost 7 bases and J lost 1, with 11 bases in between. The CDR3 loop spans 13 amino acids. The CDR3 bases are TGCGCCAGCGGGGGCCTGGGGAACACTGAAGCTTTCTTT. Translated: CASGGLGNTEAFF.

The V call is TRBV28, the J call TRBJ1-2; a possible D gene is TRBD1 (6 bases). V gave up 4 bases and J gave up 4 bases, with 22 bases separating them. CDR1 and CDR2 (germline): MDHEN, SYDVKM. CDR3 length equals 17 residues. The CDR3 protein is CASSSAGAPQEPYGYTF. The DNA of the CDR3 is TGTGCCAGCAGTTCCGCAGGGGCACCTCAGGAACCCTATGGCTACACCTTC.

V and J are TRBV6-5 and TRBJ1-6, with D possibly being TRBD1 (5 bases). This CDR3 is 14 amino acids long. Between the trimmed V and J ends, which lost 7 bases and 9 bases, there was a span of 16 bases. Germline V gene lookup returns CDR1 MNHEY and CDR2 SVGAGI. The CDR3 region is CASNQGFSASPLHF. CDR3 in DNA: TGTGCCAGCAACCAGGGCTTTTCGGCTTCACCCCTCCACTTT.

The CDR3 sequence: CASRGARGYTF. The CDR3 nucleotides are TGTGCCAGCAGGGGGGCGCGAGGCTACACCTTC. The gene calls are TRBV28 and TRBJ1-2; a possible D gene is TRBD1 (6 bases). The CDR3 consists of 11 residues. Trimming cost V 6 bases and J 8 bases, with 10 bases left between them. Germline V gives CDR1 MDHEN, CDR2 SYDVKM.

This clone has just one count. The chain combines TRBV29-1 with TRBJ2-7; perhaps TRBD1 as D (6 bases). V lost 6 bases to trimming and J lost 2 bases, with 14 bases between them. This CDR3 is 13 amino acids long. CDR1 is SQVTM and CDR2 is ANQGSEA in the germline V gene. The CDR3 here is CSVRRDTPYEQYF. CDR3 in DNA: TGCAGCGTCCGAAGGGACACACCCTACGAGCAGTACTTC.

This clone has a handful of counts. This chain joins TRBV10-2 and TRBJ1-3; a possible D gene is TRBD1 (6 bases). In germline, CDR1 is WSHSY, CDR2 SAAADI. The V end was cut by 0 bases, the J end by 6 bases, with 15 bases between. The CDR3 is made up of 16 amino acids. Here the CDR3 reads CASSESAGDGENTIYF. The DNA for the CDR3 is TGCGCCAGCAGTGAGTCGGCAGGGGACGGAGAAAACACCATATATTTT.

This chain connects TRBV18 to TRBJ2-3; weak D call: TRBD2 (5 bases). The CDR3 is 14 amino acids. Germline CDR1 is KGHSH and CDR2 is LQKENI. Trimming left V 6 bases short and J 6 bases short, with 16 bases between. The CDR3 nucleotides read TGTGCCAGCTCCGAAGCGGCGGCCGCGGATACGCAGTATTTT. This codes for CASSEAAAADTQYF. The whole variable domain, remainder taken from reference TRBV18 and TRBJ2-3, is NAGVMQNPRHLVRRRGQEARLRCSPMKGHSHVYWYRQLPEEGLKFMVYLQKENIIDESGMPKERFSAEFPKEGPSILRIQQVVRGDSAAYFCASSEAAAADTQYFGPGTRLTVL.

The chain couples TRBV11-2 to TRBJ2-7, with 10 positions matching TRBD1. Germline trimming cut 9 bases from V and 7 bases from J; bases unmatched to any gene: 12. The CDR3 runs to 14 residues. Germline CDR1 reads SGHAT; CDR2 reads FQNNGV. Written as DNA, the CDR3 is TGTGCCAGTGATCCTCTCGGGACAGGGGATGAGCAGTACTTC. It specifies CASDPLGTGDEQYF.

The chain has TRBV6-5 and TRBJ2-7; 8 nucleotides align to TRBD1. This CDR3 is built from 13 residues. Germline trimming cut 5 bases from V and 5 bases from J; bases unmatched to any gene: 5. Germline V gene lookup returns CDR1 MNHEY and CDR2 SVGAGI. CDR3 DNA sequence: TGTGCCAGCAGTCGGGGACAGGAGGACGAGCAGTACTTC. Encoded protein: CASSRGQEDEQYF.

The J gene is TRBJ1-1, the V gene TRBV15; D is undetermined. CDR3 length equals 13 residues. CDR1 is LNHNV, CDR2 YYDKDF, per germline (reference sequence). V lost 5 bases, J lost 4 bases, and 11 bases lay in between. The CDR3 nucleotides read TGTGCCACCAGCTCCCTACGGGGCACTGAAGCTTTCTTT. Its translation is CATSSLRGTEAFF.

This clone was counted between two and nine times. This chain uses TRBV5-4 with TRBJ2-5; 10 bases align to TRBD1. Germline V gene data show CDR1 as SGHNT and CDR2 as YYREEE (reference sequence). CDR3 length: 15 residues. J gave up 4 bases and V 4 bases, and 7 bases lay outside the gene matches. Here the CDR3 DNA reads TGTGCCAGCAGCCCTGGGACAGGGGAAGGAGAGACCCAGTACTTC. It specifies CASSPGTGEGETQYF.

V is TRBV7-9 and J is TRBJ2-7; the D gene is possibly TRBD1 (6 bases). This CDR3 is 12 amino acids long. V lost 5 bases, J lost 5 bases, and 10 bases lay in between. Germline V gene sequence: CDR1 SEHNR, CDR2 FQNEAQ (reference sequence). The CDR3: CASSLGHHEQYF. CDR3 sequence (DNA): TGTGCCAGCAGCCTGGGACACCACGAGCAGTACTTC.